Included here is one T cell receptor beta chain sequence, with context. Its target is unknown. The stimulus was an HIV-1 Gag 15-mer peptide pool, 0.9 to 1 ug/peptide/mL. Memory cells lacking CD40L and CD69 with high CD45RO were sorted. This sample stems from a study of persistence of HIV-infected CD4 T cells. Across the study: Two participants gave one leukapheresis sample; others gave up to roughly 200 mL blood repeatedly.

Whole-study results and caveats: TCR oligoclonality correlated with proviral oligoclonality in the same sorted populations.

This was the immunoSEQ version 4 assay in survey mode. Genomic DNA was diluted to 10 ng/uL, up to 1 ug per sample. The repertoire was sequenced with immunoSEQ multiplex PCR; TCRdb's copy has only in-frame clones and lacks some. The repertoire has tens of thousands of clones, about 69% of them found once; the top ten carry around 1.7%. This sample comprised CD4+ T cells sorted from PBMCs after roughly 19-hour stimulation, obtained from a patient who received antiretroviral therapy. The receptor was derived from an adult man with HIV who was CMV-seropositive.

CDR3 loop: CASSFGSNYGYTF. The CDR3 nucleotides are TGTGCCAGCAGCTTCGGCAGCAACTATGGCTACACCTTC. The gene calls are TRBV13 and TRBJ1-2; D gene uncertain. The germline gives CDR1 PRHDT, CDR2 FYEKMQ (reference sequence). Deletions cut 3 bases from V and 2 bases from J, with 7 bases between. This CDR3 has 13 residues.